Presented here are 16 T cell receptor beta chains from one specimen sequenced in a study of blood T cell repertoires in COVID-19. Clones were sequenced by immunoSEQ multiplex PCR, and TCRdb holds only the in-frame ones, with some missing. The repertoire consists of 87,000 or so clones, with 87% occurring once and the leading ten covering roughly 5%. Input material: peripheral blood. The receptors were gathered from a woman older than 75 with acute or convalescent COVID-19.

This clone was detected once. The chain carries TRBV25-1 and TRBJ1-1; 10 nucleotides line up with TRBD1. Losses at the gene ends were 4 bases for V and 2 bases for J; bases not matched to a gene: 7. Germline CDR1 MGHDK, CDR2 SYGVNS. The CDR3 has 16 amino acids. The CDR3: CASSGWDRGTNTEAFF. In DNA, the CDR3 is TGTGCCAGCAGTGGTTGGGACAGGGGAACAAACACTGAAGCTTTCTTT.

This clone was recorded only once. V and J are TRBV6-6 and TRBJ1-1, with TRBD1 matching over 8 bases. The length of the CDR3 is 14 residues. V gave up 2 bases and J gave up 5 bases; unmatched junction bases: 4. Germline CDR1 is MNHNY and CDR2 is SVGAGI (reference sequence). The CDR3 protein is CASSYPGGRTEAFF. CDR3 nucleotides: TGTGCCAGCAGTTACCCAGGGGGCCGGACTGAAGCTTTCTTT.

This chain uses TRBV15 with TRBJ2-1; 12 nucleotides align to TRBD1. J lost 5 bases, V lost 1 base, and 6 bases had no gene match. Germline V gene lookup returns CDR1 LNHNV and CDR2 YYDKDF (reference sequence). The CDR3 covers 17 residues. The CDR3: CATSRGGTGGFHNEQFF. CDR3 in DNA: TGTGCCACCAGCAGAGGCGGGACAGGGGGCTTTCACAATGAGCAGTTCTTC.

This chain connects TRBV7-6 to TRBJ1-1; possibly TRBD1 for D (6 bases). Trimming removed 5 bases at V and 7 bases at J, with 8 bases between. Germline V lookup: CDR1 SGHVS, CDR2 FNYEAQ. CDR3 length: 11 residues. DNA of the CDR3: TGTGCCAGCAGCACAGGGTTTGAAGCTTTCTTT. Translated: CASSTGFEAFF.

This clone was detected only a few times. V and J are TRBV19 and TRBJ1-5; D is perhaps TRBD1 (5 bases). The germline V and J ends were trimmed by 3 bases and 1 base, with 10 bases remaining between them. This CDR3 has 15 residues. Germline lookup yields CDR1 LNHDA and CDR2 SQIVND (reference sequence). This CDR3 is CASSIRQMSNQPQHF. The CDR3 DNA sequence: TGTGCCAGTAGTATTAGACAGATGAGCAATCAGCCCCAGCATTTT.

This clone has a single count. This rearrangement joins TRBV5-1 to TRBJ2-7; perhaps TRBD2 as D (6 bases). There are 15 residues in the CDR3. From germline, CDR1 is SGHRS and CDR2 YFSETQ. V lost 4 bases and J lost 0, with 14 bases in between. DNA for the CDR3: TGCGCCAGCAGCCCGGGACTGCAAAACTCCTACGAGCAGTACTTC. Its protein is CASSPGLQNSYEQYF.

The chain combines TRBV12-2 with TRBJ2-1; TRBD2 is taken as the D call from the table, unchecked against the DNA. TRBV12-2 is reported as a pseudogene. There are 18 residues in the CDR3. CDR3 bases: TGTGCAAGTCGCTTAGACCTAGCGGGGGTCGGGTCCTACAATGAGCAGTTCTTC. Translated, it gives CASRLDLAGVGSYNEQFF.

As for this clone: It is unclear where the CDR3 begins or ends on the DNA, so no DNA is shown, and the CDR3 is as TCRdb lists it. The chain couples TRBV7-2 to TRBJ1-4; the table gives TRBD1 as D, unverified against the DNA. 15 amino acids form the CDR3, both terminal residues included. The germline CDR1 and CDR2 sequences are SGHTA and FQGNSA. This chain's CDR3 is CASSSRQATLGKLFF.

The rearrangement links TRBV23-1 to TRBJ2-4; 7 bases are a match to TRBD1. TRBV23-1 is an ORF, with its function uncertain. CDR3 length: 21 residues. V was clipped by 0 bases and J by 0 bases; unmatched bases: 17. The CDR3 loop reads CASSQSRLIWDSDLAKNIQYF. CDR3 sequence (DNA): TGCGCCAGCAGTCAATCACGGCTAATCTGGGACAGCGATTTAGCCAAAAACATTCAGTACTTC.

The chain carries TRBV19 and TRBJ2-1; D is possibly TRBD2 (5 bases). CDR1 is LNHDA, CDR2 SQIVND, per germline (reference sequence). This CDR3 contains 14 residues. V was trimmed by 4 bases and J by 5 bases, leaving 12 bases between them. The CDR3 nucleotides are TGTGCCAGTAGTAAGAGGGTCGTCGACAATGAGCAGTTCTTC. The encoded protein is CASSKRVVDNEQFF.

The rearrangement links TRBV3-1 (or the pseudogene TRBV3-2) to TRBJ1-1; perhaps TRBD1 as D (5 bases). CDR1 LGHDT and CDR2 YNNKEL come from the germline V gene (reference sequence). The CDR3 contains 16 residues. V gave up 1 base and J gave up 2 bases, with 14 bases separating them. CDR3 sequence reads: CASSQGADRVNTEAFF. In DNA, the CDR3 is TGTGCCAGCAGCCAAGGGGCCGACAGAGTAAACACTGAAGCTTTCTTT.

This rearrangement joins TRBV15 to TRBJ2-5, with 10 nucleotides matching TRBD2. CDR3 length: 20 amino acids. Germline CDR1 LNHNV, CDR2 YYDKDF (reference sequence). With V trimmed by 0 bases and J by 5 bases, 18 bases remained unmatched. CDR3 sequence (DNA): TGTGCCACCAGCAGAGATTATGGGAATGGGAGCGGGGGGGCGAGGGAGACCCAGTACTTC. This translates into CATSRDYGNGSGGARETQYF.

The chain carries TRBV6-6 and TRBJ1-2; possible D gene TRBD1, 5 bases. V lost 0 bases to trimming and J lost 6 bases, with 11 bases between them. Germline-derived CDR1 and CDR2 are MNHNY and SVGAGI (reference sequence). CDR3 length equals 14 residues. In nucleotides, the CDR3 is TGTGCCAGCAGTTACTCACGGGACTTTGATGGCTACACCTTC. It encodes CASSYSRDFDGYTF.

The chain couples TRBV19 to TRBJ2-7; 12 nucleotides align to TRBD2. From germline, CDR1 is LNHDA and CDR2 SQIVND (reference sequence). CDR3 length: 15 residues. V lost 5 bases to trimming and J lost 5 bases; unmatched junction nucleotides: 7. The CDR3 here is CASSRRLAGEHEQYF. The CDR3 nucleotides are TGTGCCAGTAGTCGCAGACTAGCGGGGGAACACGAGCAGTACTTC.

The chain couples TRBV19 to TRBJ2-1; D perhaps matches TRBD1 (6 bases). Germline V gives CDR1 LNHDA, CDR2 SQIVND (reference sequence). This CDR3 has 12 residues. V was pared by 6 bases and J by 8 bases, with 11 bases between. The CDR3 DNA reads TGTGCCAGTAGCAGGGGTTTCTATGAGCAGTTCTTC. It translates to CASSRGFYEQFF.

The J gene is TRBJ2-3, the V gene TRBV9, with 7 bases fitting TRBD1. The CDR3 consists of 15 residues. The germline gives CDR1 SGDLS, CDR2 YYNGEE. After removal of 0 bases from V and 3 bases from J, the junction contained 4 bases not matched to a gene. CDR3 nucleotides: TGTGCCAGCAGCGTAGTGGGACAGTGGACAGATACGCAGTATTTT. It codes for CASSVVGQWTDTQYF.